Listed below are T cell receptor beta chains from one sample, sequenced in a study of siplizumab effects on memory and regulatory T cells. TCRdb's table, derived via immunoSEQ multiplex PCR, lists solely in-frame clones and lacks some. This table holds approximately 120,000 clones, 93% found once. Sequenced material: non-Treg CD4+ T cells sorted from blood. The source is a human donor in good health. The CDR3 runs from the conserved cysteine through the conserved F or W. The D gene is left open where the match is weak. Expanded clones get a size class; other rows say once, few or many, or leave the size out.

V: TRBV29-1
D: TRBD1
J: TRBJ1-1
size: .
CDR3: CSVEAVFRGQGEAEAFF
DNA: TGCAGCGTTGAAGCGGTTTTTCGTGGACAGGGGGAGGCTGAAGCTTTCTTT

V: TRBV11-2
D: .
J: TRBJ2-4
size: .
CDR3: CASSRDRTAKNIQYF
DNA: TGTGCCAGCAGCCGGGACCGCACAGCCAAAAACATTCAGTACTTC

V: TRBV7-9
D: .
J: TRBJ1-2
size: .
CDR3: CASSSVPNYGYTF
DNA: TGTGCCAGCAGCTCGGTACCTAACTATGGCTACACCTTC

V: TRBV6-4
D: .
J: TRBJ2-3
size: .
CDR3: CASSGKVRLSTDTQYF
DNA: TGTGCCAGCAGTGGGAAGGTCAGACTAAGCACAGATACGCAGTATTTT

V: TRBV2
D: TRBD2
J: TRBJ2-5
size: once
CDR3: CASSKGLAFETQYF
DNA: TGTGCCAGCAGTAAGGGACTAGCGTTCGAGACCCAGTACTTC

V: TRBV28
D: .
J: TRBJ1-2
size: .
CDR3: CASQNRTGYGYTF
DNA: TGTGCCAGCCAAAACCGGACGGGCTATGGCTACACCTTC

V: TRBV18
D: .
J: TRBJ2-5
size: once
CDR3: CASSPPNSRETQYF
DNA: TGTGCCAGCTCACCACCGAATAGCCGGGAGACCCAGTACTTC

V: TRBV6-5
D: .
J: TRBJ1-1
size: few
CDR3: CASSNRQAQAFF
DNA: TGTGCCAGCAGCAATCGACAGGCACAGGCTTTCTTT

V: TRBV30
D: TRBD1
J: TRBJ1-2
size: .
CDR3: CAWSGATGTGHSYGYTF
DNA: TGTGCCTGGAGTGGTGCCACCGGGACAGGGCACAGCTATGGCTACACCTTC

V: TRBV5-1
D: .
J: TRBJ1-3
size: .
CDR3: CASSLVGANSGNTIYF
DNA: TGCGCCAGCAGCTTGGTTGGGGCGAACTCTGGAAACACCATATATTTT

V: TRBV30
D: TRBD1
J: TRBJ2-7
size: .
CDR3: CAWEPGQYEQYF
DNA: TGTGCCTGGGAACCGGGACAGTACGAGCAGTACTTC

V: TRBV5-1
D: .
J: TRBJ1-4
size: .
CDR3: CASSLAAAGGEKLFF
DNA: TGCGCCAGCAGCTTGGCTGCGGCCGGTGGTGAAAAACTGTTTTTT

V: TRBV5-1
D: .
J: TRBJ1-3
size: .
CDR3: CASSMDSSGNTIYF
DNA: TGCGCCAGCAGCATGGACAGTTCTGGAAACACCATATATTTT

V: TRBV7-3
D: .
J: TRBJ1-1
size: .
CDR3: CASSFVRDSNTEAFF
DNA: TGTGCCAGCAGCTTCGTCCGTGACAGTAACACTGAAGCTTTCTTT

V: TRBV5-1
D: .
J: TRBJ2-5
size: .
CDR3: CASKSMRDQETQYF
DNA: TGCGCCAGCAAATCGATGCGGGACCAAGAGACCCAGTACTTC

V: TRBV27
D: .
J: TRBJ2-6
size: .
CDR3: CASRSGRTSGANVLTF
DNA: TGTGCCAGCAGATCGGGACGGACCTCTGGGGCCAACGTCCTGACTTTC

V: TRBV7-8
D: .
J: TRBJ1-3
size: .
CDR3: CASSLSGTGNTIYF
DNA: TGTGCCAGCAGCTTAAGCGGGACTGGAAACACCATATATTTT

V: TRBV11-2
D: .
J: TRBJ1-1
size: few
CDR3: CASKKGGTEAFF
DNA: TGTGCCAGCAAAAAAGGGGGGACTGAAGCTTTCTTT

V: TRBV7-2
D: .
J: TRBJ1-3
size: few
CDR3: CASSLDGNTIYF
DNA: TGTGCCAGCAGCTTAGACGGAAACACCATATATTTT

V: TRBV18
D: .
J: TRBJ1-2
size: few
CDR3: CASSLGQEYGYTF
DNA: TGTGCCAGCTCCCTGGGACAAGAATATGGCTACACCTTC

V: TRBV10-3
D: .
J: TRBJ1-1
size: .
CDR3: CAISESGGEAFF
DNA: TGTGCCATCAGTGAGTCAGGGGGGGAAGCTTTCTTT

V: TRBV11-2
D: .
J: TRBJ1-2
size: .
CDR3: CASSPQGNYGYTF
DNA: TGTGCCAGCAGCCCCCAGGGAAACTATGGCTACACCTTC

V: TRBV18
D: .
J: TRBJ2-7
size: .
CDR3: CASSPGETLSYEQYF
DNA: TGTGCCAGCTCACCAGGGGAAACCCTGTCCTACGAGCAGTACTTC

V: TRBV19
D: .
J: TRBJ1-4
size: .
CDR3: CASSSWPGATNEKLFF
DNA: TGTGCCAGTAGTAGTTGGCCGGGAGCAACTAATGAAAAACTGTTTTTT

V: TRBV28
D: .
J: TRBJ2-7
size: .
CDR3: CASPAGAGANYEQYF
DNA: TGTGCCAGCCCGGCAGGGGCGGGGGCCAATTACGAGCAGTACTTC

V: TRBV5-4
D: .
J: TRBJ1-1
size: once
CDR3: CASSLQGANTEAFF
DNA: TGTGCCAGCAGCTTGCAGGGCGCGAACACTGAAGCTTTCTTT

V: TRBV7-7
D: .
J: TRBJ1-1
size: few
CDR3: CASSLGMNTEAFF
DNA: TGTGCCAGCAGCTTAGGGATGAACACTGAAGCTTTCTTT

V: TRBV9
D: .
J: TRBJ2-1
size: .
CDR3: CASSPRSTAGYNEQFF
DNA: TGTGCCAGCAGCCCCCGGTCGACCGCGGGGTACAATGAGCAGTTCTTC

V: TRBV6-5
D: .
J: TRBJ2-5
size: .
CDR3: CASSYSRGGETQYF
DNA: TGTGCCAGCAGTTACTCGAGAGGCGGCGAGACCCAGTACTTC

V: TRBV7-2
D: .
J: TRBJ2-3
size: .
CDR3: CASSYLGDTQYF
DNA: TGTGCCAGCAGCTATCTAGGAGATACGCAGTATTTT

V: TRBV25-1
D: TRBD2
J: TRBJ2-2
size: .
CDR3: CASTPSGGAGGELFF
DNA: TGTGCCAGCACACCTAGCGGGGGGGCTGGCGGGGAGCTGTTTTTT

V: TRBV6-5
D: .
J: TRBJ1-1
size: .
CDR3: CASSPRGNTEAFF
DNA: TGTGCCAGCAGCCCCAGGGGGAACACTGAAGCTTTCTTT

V: TRBV1
D: .
J: TRBJ2-6
size: .
CDR3: CTSSPMPAENSGANVLTF
DNA: TGCACCAGCAGCCCTATGCCAGCGGAAAATTCTGGGGCCAACGTCCTGACTTTC